The sequence of this T cell receptor (beta chain) was determined in a study of neurological immune-mediated disorders. TCRdb independently ran MiXCR on the 5' RACE reads; one entry per CDR3 protein. The sample contains about 40,000 distinct CDR3 sequences, 2% to 3% of which appear only once. V gave up 3 bases and J gave up 4 bases, with 12 bases separating them. The CDR3 totals 14 residues. From germline, CDR1 is SEHNR and CDR2 FQNEAQ (reference sequence). The sequenced material came from PBMCs. The TCR sequence derives from a man in his fifties or sixties with multiple sclerosis. The chain employs TRBV7-9 and TRBJ1-1, with D tentatively TRBD1 (6 bases). This CDR3 is CASSLDSYVTEAFF. CDR3 nucleotides: TGTGCCAGCAGCTTGGACAGCTATGTCACTGAAGCTTTCTTT.